This T cell receptor beta chain stems from a study of T cell responses to AZD1222 COVID-19 vaccine (dated by TCRdb to the early 2020s). Looking at the study overall: AZD1222 recipients with second doses at about 4 weeks or about 12 weeks were pooled, because spike-specific TCR depth and breadth did not differ between schedules. Trial participants were enrolled by age into 18-55, 56-69 and 70-plus year subgroups, with roughly 160, 29 and 62 TCR-sequenced participants respectively. TCR sequencing was performed for fewer than 250 trial participants, of whom about 200 were given two doses of AZD1222 and around 25 were given two doses of MenACWY control vaccine.

Reading the label with the study, this specimen's time point is: baseline before first vaccination. Vaccinee samples came from UK trials COV001 and COV002, including a single-blind randomized controlled phase 2/3 trial of AZD1222 (ChAdOx1 nCoV-19) in healthy adults. For TCRbeta chain sequencing, PBMC samples from trial participants were taken at day 0 and at day 28 after the second dose. The germline V gene (reference sequence) supplies CDR1 SEHNR and CDR2 FQNEAQ. V trim: 1 base; J trim: 5 bases; unmatched bases: 4. Inclusive of the bounding cysteine and phenylalanine, the CDR3 is 14 residues long. The sequence is cut down to CDR3 DNA, 42 bases in frame from base 1. Paper-wide results and their limitations: The whole spike protein was spanned by vaccine-associated CD4 TCRs, and dominant responses were seen in regions 160-218 and 743-854. Epitopes outside the regions mutated in the B.1.351 and B.1.1.7 variants were reportedly recognized by nearly half of the unique spike-specific TCRs. Conclusions about previously exposed vaccinees are limited, since just six or seven AZD1222 recipients were seropositive for SARS-CoV-2 at baseline. A significant rise in spike-specific TCR breadth and depth was observed after two AZD1222 doses relative to day 0 and relative to MenACWY recipients. In the small 56-69-year group, the increase in depth fell short of significance, most likely because of low power. Because no samples from the day 14 peak response were available, repertoires could be characterized only after the peak T cell response. Participants were mostly white British and included more females than males, and it was suggested by the authors that clonal diversity may have been underestimated.

The CDR3 regions of human TCRbeta chains were analyzed by immunosequencing. Turning to the authors' computational methods: Repertoire TCRs were matched against a reference library of SARS-CoV-2-specific TCRs generated with the MIRA antigen-specificity platform. Breadth was defined as the fraction of unique TCRs that were SARS-CoV-2-associated. Depth was defined as the fraction of total T cells that were SARS-CoV-2-associated. Using the MIRA data, each spike-specific TCR was assigned both to the spike region to which the TCR was reactive and to a CD4 or CD8 class. Log10-transformed breadth and depth values were compared by one-way ANOVA with Sidak's multiple comparisons tests. This is the immuneACCESS table as TCRdb keeps it, with only in-frame sequences that have V and J called. A part of the clones is gone; compared with another copy, unresolved V genes explain less than half, and the rest is unexplained. V, J and clone size reflect that table, while D and trimming were determined from the DNA. For this sample there are approximately 60,000 clones; around 84% appear just once. Jointly, the top ten make up 7.3% of the sample.

On this clone itself: What this receptor recognizes is not known. Nothing much larger sits one base from this clone, and base qualities are not available.

This receptor chain uses TRBV7-9 and TRBJ2-7; TRBD1 matches 8 bases in the middle. The sample in question was peripheral blood, obtained on day 0 of AZD1222 vaccination. The receptor was derived from an adult in good health. At the DNA level, the sequence is TGTGCCAGCAGCTTAGTACGGGACAGGAACGAGCAGTACTTC. Translated, it reads CASSLVRDRNEQYF. The CDR3, completed at both ends by the reference TRBV7-9 and TRBJ2-7 genes, gives the full variable domain DTGVSQNPRHKITKRGQNVTFRCDPISEHNRLYWYRQTLGQGPEFLTYFQNEAQLEKSRLLSDRFSAERPKGSFSTLEIQRTEQGDSAMYLCASSLVRDRNEQYFGPGTRLTVT.